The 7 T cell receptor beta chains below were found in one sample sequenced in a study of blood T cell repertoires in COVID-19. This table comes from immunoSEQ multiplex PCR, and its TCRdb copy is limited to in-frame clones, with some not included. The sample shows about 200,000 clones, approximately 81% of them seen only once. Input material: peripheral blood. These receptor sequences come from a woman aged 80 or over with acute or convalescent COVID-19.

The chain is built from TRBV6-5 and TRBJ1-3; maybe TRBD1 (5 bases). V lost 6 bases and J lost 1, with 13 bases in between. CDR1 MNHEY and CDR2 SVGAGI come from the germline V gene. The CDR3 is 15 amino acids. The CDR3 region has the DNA TGTGCCAGCAGCACAAAACAGGCTTCTGGAAACACCATATATTTT. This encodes CASSTKQASGNTIYF.

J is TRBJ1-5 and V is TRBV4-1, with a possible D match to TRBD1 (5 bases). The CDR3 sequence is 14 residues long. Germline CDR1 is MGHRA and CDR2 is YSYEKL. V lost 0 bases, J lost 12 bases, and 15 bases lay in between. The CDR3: CASSQDDSSTHQHF. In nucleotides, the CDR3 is TGCGCCAGCAGCCAAGATGACAGCAGCACGCACCAGCATTTT.

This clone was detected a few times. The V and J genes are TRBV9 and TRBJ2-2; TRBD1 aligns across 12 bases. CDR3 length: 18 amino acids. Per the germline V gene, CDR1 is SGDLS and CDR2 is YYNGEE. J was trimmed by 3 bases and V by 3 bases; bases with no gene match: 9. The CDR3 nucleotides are TGTGCCAGCAGCGACCCGGGACAGGGGGCTCGGTACACCGGGGAGCTGTTTTTT. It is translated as CASSDPGQGARYTGELFF.

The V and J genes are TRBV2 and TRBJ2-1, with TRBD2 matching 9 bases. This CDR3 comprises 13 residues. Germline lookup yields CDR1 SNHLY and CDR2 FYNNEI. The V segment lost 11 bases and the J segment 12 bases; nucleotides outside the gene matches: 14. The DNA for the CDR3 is TGTGCCGGGAGGACTAGCGCCCAAGGGACGCAGTTCTTC. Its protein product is CAGRTSAQGTQFF.

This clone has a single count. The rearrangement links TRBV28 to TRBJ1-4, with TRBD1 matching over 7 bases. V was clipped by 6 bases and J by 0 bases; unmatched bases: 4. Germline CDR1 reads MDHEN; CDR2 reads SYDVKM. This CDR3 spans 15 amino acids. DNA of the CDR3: TGTGCCAGCAGCTATACAGGGGCAACTAATGAAAAACTGTTTTTT. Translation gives CASSYTGATNEKLFF.

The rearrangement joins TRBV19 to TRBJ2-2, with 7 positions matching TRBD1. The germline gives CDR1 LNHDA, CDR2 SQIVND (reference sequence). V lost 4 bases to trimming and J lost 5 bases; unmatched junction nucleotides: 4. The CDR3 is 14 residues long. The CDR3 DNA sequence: TGTGCCAGTAGTAACAGGGGTACTACCGGGGAGCTGTTTTTT. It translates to CASSNRGTTGELFF.

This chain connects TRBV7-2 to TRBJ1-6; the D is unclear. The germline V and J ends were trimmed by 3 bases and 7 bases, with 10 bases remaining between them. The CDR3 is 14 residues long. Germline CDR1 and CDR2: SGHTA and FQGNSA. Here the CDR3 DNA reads TGTGCCAGCAGCTTTTTCCTGAGGAATTCACCCCTCCACTTT. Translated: CASSFFLRNSPLHF.